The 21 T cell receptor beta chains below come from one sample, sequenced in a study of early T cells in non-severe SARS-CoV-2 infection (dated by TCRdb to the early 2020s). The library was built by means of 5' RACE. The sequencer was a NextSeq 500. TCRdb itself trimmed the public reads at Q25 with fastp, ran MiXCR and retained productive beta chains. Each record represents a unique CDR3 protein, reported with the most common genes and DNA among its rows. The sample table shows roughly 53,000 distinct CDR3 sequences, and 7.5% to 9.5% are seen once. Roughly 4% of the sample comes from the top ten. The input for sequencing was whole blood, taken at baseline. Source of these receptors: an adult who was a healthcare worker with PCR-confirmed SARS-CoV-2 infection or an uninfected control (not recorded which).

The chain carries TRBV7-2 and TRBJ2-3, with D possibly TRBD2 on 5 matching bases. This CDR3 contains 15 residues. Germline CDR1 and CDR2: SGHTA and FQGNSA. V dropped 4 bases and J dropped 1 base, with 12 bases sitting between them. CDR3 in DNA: TGTGCCAGCAGCTCCCGCCAGAGGGGCACAGATACGCAGTATTTT. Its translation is CASSSRQRGTDTQYF.

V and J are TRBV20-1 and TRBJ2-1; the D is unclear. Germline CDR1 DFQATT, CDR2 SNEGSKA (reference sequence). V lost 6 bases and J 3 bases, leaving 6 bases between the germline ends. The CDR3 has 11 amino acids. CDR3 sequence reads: CSAVIYNEQFF. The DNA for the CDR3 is TGCAGTGCCGTGATCTACAATGAGCAGTTCTTC.

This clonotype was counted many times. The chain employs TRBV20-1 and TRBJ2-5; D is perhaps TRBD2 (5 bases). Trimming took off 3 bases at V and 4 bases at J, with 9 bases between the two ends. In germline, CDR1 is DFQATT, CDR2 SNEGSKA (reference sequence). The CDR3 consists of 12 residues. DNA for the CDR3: TGCAGTGCTAGTCCTAGCACAGAGACCCAGTACTTC. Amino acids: CSASPSTETQYF.

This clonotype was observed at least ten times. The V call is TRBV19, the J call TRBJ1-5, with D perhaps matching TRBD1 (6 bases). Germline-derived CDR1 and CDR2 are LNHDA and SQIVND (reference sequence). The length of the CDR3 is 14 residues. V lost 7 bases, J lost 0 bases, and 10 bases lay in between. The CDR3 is CASNRGGSNQPQHF. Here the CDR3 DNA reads TGTGCCAGTAACCGAGGGGGTAGCAATCAGCCCCAGCATTTT. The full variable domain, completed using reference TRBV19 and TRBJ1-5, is DGGITQSPKYLFRKEGQNVTLSCEQNLNHDAMYWYRQDPGQGLRLIYYSQIVNDFQKGDIAEGYSVSREKKESFPLTVTSAQKNPTAFYLCASNRGGSNQPQHFGDGTRLSIL.

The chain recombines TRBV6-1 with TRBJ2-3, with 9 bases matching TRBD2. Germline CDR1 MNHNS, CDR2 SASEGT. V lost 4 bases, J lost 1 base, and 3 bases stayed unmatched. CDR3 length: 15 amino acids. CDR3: CASSVERGGTDTQYF. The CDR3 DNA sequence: TGTGCCAGCAGTGTGGAGCGGGGGGGCACAGATACGCAGTATTTT.

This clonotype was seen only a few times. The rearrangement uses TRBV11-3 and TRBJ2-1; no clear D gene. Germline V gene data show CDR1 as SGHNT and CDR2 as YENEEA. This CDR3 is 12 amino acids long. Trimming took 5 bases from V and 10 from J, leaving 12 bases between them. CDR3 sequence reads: CASSPTSREQFF. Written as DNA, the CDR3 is TGTGCCAGCAGCCCGACTTCTCGAGAGCAGTTCTTC.

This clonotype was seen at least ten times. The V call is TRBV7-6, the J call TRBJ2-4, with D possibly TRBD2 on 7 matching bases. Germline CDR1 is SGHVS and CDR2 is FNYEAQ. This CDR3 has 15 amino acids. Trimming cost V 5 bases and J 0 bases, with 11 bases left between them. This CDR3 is CASSPGGLAKNIQYF. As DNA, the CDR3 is TGTGCCAGCAGCCCCGGGGGGCTAGCCAAAAACATTCAGTACTTC.

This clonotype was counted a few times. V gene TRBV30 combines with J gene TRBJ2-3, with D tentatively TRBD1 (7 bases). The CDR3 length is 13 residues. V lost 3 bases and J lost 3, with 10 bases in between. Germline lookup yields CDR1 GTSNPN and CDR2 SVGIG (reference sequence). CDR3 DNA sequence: TGTGCCTGGAGCAGGGGGAGGACAGATACGCAGTATTTT. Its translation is CAWSRGRTDTQYF. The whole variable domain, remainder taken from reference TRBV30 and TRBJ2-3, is SQTIHQWPATLVQPVGSPLSLECTVEGTSNPNLYWYRQAAGRGLQLLFYSVGIGQISSEVPQNLSASRPQDRQFILSSKKLLLSDSGFYLCAWSRGRTDTQYFGPGTRLTVL.

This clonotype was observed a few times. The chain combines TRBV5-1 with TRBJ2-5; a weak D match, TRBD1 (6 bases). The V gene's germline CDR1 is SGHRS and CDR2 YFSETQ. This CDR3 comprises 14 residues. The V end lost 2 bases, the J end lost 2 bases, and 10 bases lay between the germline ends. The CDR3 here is CASSLQGLQETQYF. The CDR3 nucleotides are TGCGCCAGCAGCTTACAGGGTTTGCAAGAGACCCAGTACTTC.

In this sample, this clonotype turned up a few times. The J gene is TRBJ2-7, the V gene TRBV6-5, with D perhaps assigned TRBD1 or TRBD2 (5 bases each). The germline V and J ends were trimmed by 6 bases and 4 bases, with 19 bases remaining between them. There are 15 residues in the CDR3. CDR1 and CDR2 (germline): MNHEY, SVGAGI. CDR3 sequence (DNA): TGTGCCAGCAGCCCCCCTCCGGGACCCTTATACGAGCAGTACTTC. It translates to CASSPPPGPLYEQYF.

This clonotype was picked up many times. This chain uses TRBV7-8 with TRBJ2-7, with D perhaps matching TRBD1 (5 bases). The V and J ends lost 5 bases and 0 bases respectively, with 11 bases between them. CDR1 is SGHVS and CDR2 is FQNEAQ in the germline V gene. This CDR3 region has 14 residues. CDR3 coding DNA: TGTGCCAGCAGCCTAGGGGCCCTCTCCTACGAGCAGTACTTC. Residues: CASSLGALSYEQYF. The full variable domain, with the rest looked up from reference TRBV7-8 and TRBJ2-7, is GAGVSQSPRYKVAKRGQDVALRCDPISGHVSLFWYQQALGQGPEFLTYFQNEAQLDKSGLPSDRFFAERPEGSVSTLKIQRTQQEDSAVYLCASSLGALSYEQYFGPGTRLTVT.

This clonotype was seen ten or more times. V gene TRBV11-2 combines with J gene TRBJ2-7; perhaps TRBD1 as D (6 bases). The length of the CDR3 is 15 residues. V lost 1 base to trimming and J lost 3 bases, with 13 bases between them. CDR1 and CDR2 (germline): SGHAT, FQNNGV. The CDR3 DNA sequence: TGTGCCAGCAGCTTAGCAAGCGGACAGCTCTACGAGCAGTACTTC. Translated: CASSLASGQLYEQYF.

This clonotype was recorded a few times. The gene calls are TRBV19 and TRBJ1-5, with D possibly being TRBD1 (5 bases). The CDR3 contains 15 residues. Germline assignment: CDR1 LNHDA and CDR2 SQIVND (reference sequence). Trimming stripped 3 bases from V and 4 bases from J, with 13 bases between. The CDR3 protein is CASSIGQGRNQPQHF. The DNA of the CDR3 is TGTGCCAGTAGTATCGGGCAGGGAAGAAATCAGCCCCAGCATTTT.

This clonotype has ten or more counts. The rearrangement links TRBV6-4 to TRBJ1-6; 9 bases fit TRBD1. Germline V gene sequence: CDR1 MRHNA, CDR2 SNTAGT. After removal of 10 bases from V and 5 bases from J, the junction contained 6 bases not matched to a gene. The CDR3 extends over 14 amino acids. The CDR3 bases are TGTGCCACCCGGGACAGGGCTGATAATTCACCCCTCCACTTT. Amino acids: CATRDRADNSPLHF.

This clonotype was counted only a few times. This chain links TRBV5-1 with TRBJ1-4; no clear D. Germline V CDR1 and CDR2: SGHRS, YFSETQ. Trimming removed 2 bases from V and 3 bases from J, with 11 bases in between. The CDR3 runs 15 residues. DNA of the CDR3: TGCGCCAGCAGCTTCTCAGGACTTTCTAATGAAAAACTGTTTTTT. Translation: CASSFSGLSNEKLFF.

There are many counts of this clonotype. CDR3 sequence: CASSLRGLTTGELFF. CDR3 in DNA: TGTGCCAGCAGTTTAAGAGGGCTTACCACCGGGGAGCTGTTTTTT. The gene calls are TRBV28 and TRBJ2-2; D is possibly TRBD2 (5 bases). The CDR3 has 15 amino acids. Germline V lookup: CDR1 MDHEN, CDR2 SYDVKM. The V end was cut by 2 bases, the J end by 4 bases, with 11 bases between.

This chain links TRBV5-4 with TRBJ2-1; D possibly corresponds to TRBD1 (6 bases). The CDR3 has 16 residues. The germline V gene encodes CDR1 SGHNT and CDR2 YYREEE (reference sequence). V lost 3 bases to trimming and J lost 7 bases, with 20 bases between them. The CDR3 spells CASSSQQGLWGNEQFF. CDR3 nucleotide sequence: TGTGCCAGCAGCTCACAACAGGGCTTATGGGGAAATGAGCAGTTCTTC.

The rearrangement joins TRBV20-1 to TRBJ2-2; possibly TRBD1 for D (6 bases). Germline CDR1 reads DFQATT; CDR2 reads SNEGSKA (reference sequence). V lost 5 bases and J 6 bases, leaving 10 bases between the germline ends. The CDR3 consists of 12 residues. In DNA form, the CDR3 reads TGCAGTGCTTCCCGACAGGCCGGGGAGCTGTTTTTT. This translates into CSASRQAGELFF.

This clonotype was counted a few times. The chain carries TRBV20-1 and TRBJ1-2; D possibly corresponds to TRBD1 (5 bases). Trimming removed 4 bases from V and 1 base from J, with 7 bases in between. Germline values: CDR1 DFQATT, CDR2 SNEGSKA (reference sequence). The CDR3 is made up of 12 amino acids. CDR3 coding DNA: TGCAGTGCTACCGACAGTAACTATGGCTACACCTTC. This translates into CSATDSNYGYTF.

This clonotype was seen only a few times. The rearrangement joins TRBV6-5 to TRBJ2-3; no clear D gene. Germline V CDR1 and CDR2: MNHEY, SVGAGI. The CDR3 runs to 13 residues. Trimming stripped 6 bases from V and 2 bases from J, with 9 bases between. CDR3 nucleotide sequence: TGTGCCAGCAGGAGCCCGACCACAGATACGCAGTATTTT. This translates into CASRSPTTDTQYF.

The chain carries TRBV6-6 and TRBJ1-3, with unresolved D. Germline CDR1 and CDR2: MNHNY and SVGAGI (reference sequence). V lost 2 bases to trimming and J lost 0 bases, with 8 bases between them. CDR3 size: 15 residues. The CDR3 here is CASSYDESSGNTIYF. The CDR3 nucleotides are TGTGCCAGCAGTTACGACGAAAGCTCTGGAAACACCATATATTTT.